The rows below give T cell receptor beta chains drawn from one sample of a study of CD8+ T cells in alopecia areata. Profiled with immunoSEQ multiplex PCR; TCRdb holds only in-frame clones, not every one. The repertoire holds tens of thousands of clones, with about nine tenths as singletons. Sequencing was performed on CD8+ T cells sorted from blood, taken at week 24, from a patient treated with tofacitinib. These TCRs come from a human donor with alopecia areata. CDR3s include the opening cysteine and the closing phenylalanine or tryptophan. Each record gives: V gene, J gene, clone size, D gene, CDR3 protein, CDR3 DNA. A D gene is named only where the DNA matches it firmly. Not all rows give a size; the values are once, few, many and, for expanded clones, a class.

TRBV7-2,TRBJ2-7,once,-,CASSLSTAYEQYF,TGTGCCAGCAGCCTATCGACCGCGTACGAGCAGTACTTC
TRBV10-3,TRBJ2-7,-,TRBD1,CAISFDRGEYEQYF,TGTGCCATCAGTTTCGACAGGGGAGAATACGAGCAGTACTTC
TRBV27,TRBJ2-1,-,TRBD1,CASSTPGQGRDEQFF,TGTGCCAGCAGTACCCCGGGACAGGGAAGGGATGAGCAGTTCTTC
TRBV29-1,TRBJ2-7,-,-,CSVKQGRPYEQYF,TGCAGCGTCAAACAGGGAAGGCCCTACGAGCAGTACTTC
TRBV5-8,TRBJ2-7,-,-,CAIPTSITYEQYF,TGTGCTATACCGACATCGATTACCTACGAGCAGTACTTC
TRBV28,TRBJ2-2,-,-,CASTPSRGGNTGELFF,TGTGCCAGCACCCCTTCAAGGGGGGGGAACACCGGGGAGCTGTTTTTT
TRBV6-4,TRBJ2-2,-,-,CASSDTGGGRELFF,TGTGCCAGCAGTGACACTGGAGGGGGCCGAGAGCTGTTTTTT
TRBV29-1,TRBJ2-3,-,-,CSVEDLGGENPDTQYF,TGCAGCGTTGAAGATTTAGGGGGAGAGAACCCAGATACGCAGTATTTT
TRBV27,TRBJ1-2,-,-,CASSSPFSVGGGGYTF,TGTGCCAGCAGTTCCCCCTTCTCCGTAGGTGGTGGAGGCTACACCTTC
TRBV11-1,TRBJ2-7,-,-,CASSPHDGEQYF,TGTGCCAGCAGCCCCCATGATGGGGAGCAGTACTTC
TRBV7-9,TRBJ2-5,-,-,CASSLAPSRTPQETQYF,TGTGCCAGCAGCTTAGCACCGTCCAGGACACCACAAGAGACCCAGTACTTC
TRBV6-5,TRBJ2-2,-,-,CASSYLLGRTGELFF,TGTGCCAGCAGTTACTTACTAGGCCGCACCGGGGAGCTGTTTTTT
TRBV4-3,TRBJ2-7,-,-,CASSQDMGVYEQYF,TGCGCCAGCAGCCAAGATATGGGGGTATACGAGCAGTACTTC
TRBV6-1,TRBJ2-2,-,-,CASSDGDLRTGELFF,TGTGCCAGCAGTGACGGGGACTTAAGAACCGGGGAGCTGTTTTTT
TRBV11-2,TRBJ2-3,-,TRBD2,CASSLHGGSTDTQYF,TGTGCCAGCAGCCTTCACGGGGGGTCCACAGATACGCAGTATTTT
TRBV13,TRBJ2-7,-,-,CASSLDTATYEQYF,TGTGCCAGCAGCTTAGATACGGCTACCTACGAGCAGTACTTC
TRBV15,TRBJ2-3,-,-,CATSRGPSTDTQYF,TGTGCCACCAGCAGAGGCCCTAGCACAGATACGCAGTATTTT
TRBV29-1,TRBJ2-1,-,-,CSVEGEGYYNEQFF,TGCAGCGTCGAAGGGGAAGGGTACTACAATGAGCAGTTCTTC
TRBV6-5,TRBJ2-7,-,-,CASSYQGSSYEQYF,TGTGCCAGCAGTTACCAGGGAAGCTCCTACGAGCAGTACTTC
TRBV5-6,TRBJ1-2,-,TRBD1,CASSFLPGTVDGYTF,TGTGCCAGCAGTTTTCTTCCCGGGACAGTTGATGGCTACACCTTC
TRBV5-7,TRBJ1-1,-,-,CASSFGAVETEAFF,TGTGCCAGCAGCTTCGGGGCAGTGGAGACTGAAGCTTTCTTT
TRBV25-1,TRBJ2-3,-,-,CASSVTSTDTQYF,TGTGCCAGCAGTGTTACTAGCACAGATACGCAGTATTTT
TRBV27,TRBJ2-3,-,TRBD2,CASSSILAGGADTQYF,TGTGCCAGCAGTTCTATTCTAGCGGGGGGGGCAGATACGCAGTATTTT
TRBV11-2,TRBJ2-5,-,-,CASSPNASPLEETQYF,TGTGCCAGCAGCCCTAATGCTTCCCCGCTGGAAGAGACCCAGTACTTC
TRBV4-3,TRBJ2-3,-,TRBD1,CASSQDRQGLDTQYF,TGCGCCAGCAGCCAAGATAGACAGGGGCTAGATACGCAGTATTTT
TRBV5-6,TRBJ2-7,-,-,CASSLGGIFYEQYF,TGTGCCAGCAGCCTTGGCGGCATCTTCTACGAGCAGTACTTC
TRBV27,TRBJ2-3,once,TRBD2,CASSSRYRSSGGARTDTQYF,TGTGCCAGCAGTTCCCGATATAGGAGTAGCGGGGGGGCCCGCACAGATACGCAGTATTTT
TRBV4-2,TRBJ1-5,-,TRBD1,CASSVDRGGGQPQHF,TGTGCCAGCAGCGTGGACAGGGGCGGAGGTCAGCCCCAGCATTTT
TRBV6-5,TRBJ2-7,-,-,CASSYRGWQYF,TGTGCCAGCAGTTACAGGGGATGGCAGTACTTC
TRBV10-3,TRBJ2-2,-,-,CAIGTLSGELFF,TGTGCCATCGGGACTCTTAGCGGGGAGCTGTTTTTT
TRBV9,TRBJ2-3,-,-,CASSVVSGAGDTQYF,TGTGCCAGCAGCGTAGTGTCGGGGGCGGGAGATACGCAGTATTTT
TRBV7-2,TRBJ2-5,-,-,CASSPQETQYF,TGTGCCAGCAGCCCTCAAGAGACCCAGTACTTC
TRBV4-1,TRBJ2-7,-,-,CASSQAPSVVQYF,TGCGCCAGCAGCCAAGCGCCTAGCGTAGTGCAGTACTTC
TRBV6-5,TRBJ2-3,-,-,CASSSGPRADTQYF,TGTGCCAGCAGTTCCGGACCGAGGGCAGATACGCAGTATTTT
TRBV28,TRBJ2-7,-,-,CASSVDRIAYEQYF,TGTGCCAGCAGTGTTGACAGAATCGCCTACGAGCAGTACTTC
TRBV5-5,TRBJ2-1,-,-,CASSRDVGSYNEQFF,TGTGCCAGCAGCCGGGACGTAGGCTCCTACAATGAGCAGTTCTTC
TRBV28,TRBJ2-7,-,-,CASSLQRISSGEQYF,TGTGCCAGCAGTTTACAACGGATCTCCTCAGGGGAGCAGTACTTC
TRBV7-3,TRBJ2-3,-,-,CASSPQITDTQYF,TGTGCCAGCAGCCCTCAGATTACAGATACGCAGTATTTT
TRBV29-1,TRBJ2-7,-,-,CSVVSDYEQYF,TGCAGCGTTGTGTCCGACTACGAGCAGTACTTC
TRBV6-5,TRBJ2-5,-,-,CASSYQGGETRYF,TGTGCCAGCAGTTACCAGGGTGGAGAGACCCGGTACTTC
TRBV28,TRBJ2-1,-,-,CASSLGVEQFF,TGTGCCAGCAGTTTAGGGGTTGAGCAGTTCTTC
TRBV7-3,TRBJ2-7,-,-,CASSLGTVGYEQYF,TGTGCCAGCAGCTTAGGGACGGTTGGCTACGAGCAGTACTTC
TRBV7-6,TRBJ2-7,once,TRBD2,CASSPGGTYEQYF,TGTGCCAGCAGCCCGGGGGGGACCTACGAGCAGTACTTC
TRBV28,TRBJ2-1,-,-,CASSATHTGNEQFF,TGTGCCAGCAGTGCTACCCATACAGGCAATGAGCAGTTCTTC
TRBV7-9,TRBJ2-7,once,-,CASSGPGAYEQYF,TGTGCCAGCAGCGGCCCGGGTGCCTACGAGCAGTACTTC